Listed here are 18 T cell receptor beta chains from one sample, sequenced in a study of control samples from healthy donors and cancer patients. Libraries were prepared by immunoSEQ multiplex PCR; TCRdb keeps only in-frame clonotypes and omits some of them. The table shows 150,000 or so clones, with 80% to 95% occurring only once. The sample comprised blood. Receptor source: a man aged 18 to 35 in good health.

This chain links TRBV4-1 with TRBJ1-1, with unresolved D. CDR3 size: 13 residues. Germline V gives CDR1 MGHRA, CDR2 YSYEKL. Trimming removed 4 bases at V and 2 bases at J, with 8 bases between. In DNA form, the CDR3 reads TGCGCCAGCAGCCCACCGGGTAACACTGAAGCTTTCTTT. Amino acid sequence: CASSPPGNTEAFF.

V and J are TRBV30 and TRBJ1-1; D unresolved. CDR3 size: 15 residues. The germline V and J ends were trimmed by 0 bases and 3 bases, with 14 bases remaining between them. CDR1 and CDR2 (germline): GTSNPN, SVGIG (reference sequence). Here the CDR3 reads CAWSVLSPEYTEAFF. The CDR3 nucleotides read TGTGCCTGGAGTGTACTCTCTCCTGAGTACACTGAAGCTTTCTTT.

Written as DNA, the CDR3 is TGTGCCAGCAGTCCTATTGGACAGCCCCAGCATTTT. Amino acid sequence: CASSPIGQPQHF. This chain joins TRBV6-5 and TRBJ1-5; D is undetermined. V was clipped by 5 bases and J by 7 bases, with 9 bases between them. CDR1 is MNHEY, CDR2 SVGAGI, per germline. The CDR3 contains 12 residues.

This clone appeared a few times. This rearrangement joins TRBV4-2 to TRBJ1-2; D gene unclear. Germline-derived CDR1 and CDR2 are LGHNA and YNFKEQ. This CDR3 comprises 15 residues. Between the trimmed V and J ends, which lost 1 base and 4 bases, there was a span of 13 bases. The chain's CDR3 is CASSQVVAFGYGYTF. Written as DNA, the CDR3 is TGTGCCAGCAGCCAAGTAGTCGCCTTCGGCTATGGCTACACCTTC.

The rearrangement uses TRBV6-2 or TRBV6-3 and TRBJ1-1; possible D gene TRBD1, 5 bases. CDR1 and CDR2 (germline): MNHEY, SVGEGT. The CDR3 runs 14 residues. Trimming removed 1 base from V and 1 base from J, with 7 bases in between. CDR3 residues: CASSYFDRNTEAFF. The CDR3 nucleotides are TGTGCCAGCAGTTACTTCGACAGGAACACTGAAGCTTTCTTT.

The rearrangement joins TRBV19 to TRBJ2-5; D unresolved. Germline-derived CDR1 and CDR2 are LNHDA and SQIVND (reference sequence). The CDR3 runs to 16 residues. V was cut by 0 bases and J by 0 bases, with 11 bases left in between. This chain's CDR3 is CASSIDYWIHQETQYF. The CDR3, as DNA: TGTGCCAGTAGTATAGATTACTGGATACACCAAGAGACCCAGTACTTC.

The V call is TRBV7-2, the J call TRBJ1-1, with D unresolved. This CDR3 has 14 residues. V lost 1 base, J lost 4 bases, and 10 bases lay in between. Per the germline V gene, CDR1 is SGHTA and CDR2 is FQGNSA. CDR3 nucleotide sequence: TGTGCCAGCAGCTTAGTCGGGTTGGGCACTGAAGCTTTCTTT. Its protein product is CASSLVGLGTEAFF.

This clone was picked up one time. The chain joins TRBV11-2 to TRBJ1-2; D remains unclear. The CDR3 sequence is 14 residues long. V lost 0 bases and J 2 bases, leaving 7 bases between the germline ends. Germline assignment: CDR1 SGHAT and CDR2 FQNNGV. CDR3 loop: CASSLDGGNYGYTF. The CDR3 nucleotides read TGTGCCAGCAGCTTAGATGGAGGGAACTATGGCTACACCTTC.

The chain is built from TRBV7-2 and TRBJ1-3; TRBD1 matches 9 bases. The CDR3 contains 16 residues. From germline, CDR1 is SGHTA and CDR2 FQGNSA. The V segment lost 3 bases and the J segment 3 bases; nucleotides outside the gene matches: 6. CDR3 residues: CASSFGTGGYGNTIYF. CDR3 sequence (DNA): TGTGCCAGCAGCTTCGGTACAGGGGGCTATGGAAACACCATATATTTT.

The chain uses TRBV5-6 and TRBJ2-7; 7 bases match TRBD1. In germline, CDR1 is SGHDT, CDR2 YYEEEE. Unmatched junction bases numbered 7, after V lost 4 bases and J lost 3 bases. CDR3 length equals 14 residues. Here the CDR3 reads CASSIGRGYYEQYF. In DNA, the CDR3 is TGTGCCAGCAGCATAGGCAGGGGGTACTACGAGCAGTACTTC.

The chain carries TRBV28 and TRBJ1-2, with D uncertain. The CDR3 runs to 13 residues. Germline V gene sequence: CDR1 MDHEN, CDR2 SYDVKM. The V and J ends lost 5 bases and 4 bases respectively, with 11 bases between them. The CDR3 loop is CASSASITYGYTF. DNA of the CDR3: TGTGCCAGCAGTGCATCAATAACCTATGGCTACACCTTC.

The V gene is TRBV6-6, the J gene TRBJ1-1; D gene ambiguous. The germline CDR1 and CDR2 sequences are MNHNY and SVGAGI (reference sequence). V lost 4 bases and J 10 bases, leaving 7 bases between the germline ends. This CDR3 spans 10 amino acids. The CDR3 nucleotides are TGTGCCAGCAGTTCGCTTGGAGCTTTCTTT. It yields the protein CASSSLGAFF.

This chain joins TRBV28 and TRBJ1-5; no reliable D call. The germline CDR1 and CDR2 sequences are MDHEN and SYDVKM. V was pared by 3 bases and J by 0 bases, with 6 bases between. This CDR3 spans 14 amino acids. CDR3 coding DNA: TGTGCCAGCAGTTTCGGTGGTAGCAATCAGCCCCAGCATTTT. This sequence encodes CASSFGGSNQPQHF.

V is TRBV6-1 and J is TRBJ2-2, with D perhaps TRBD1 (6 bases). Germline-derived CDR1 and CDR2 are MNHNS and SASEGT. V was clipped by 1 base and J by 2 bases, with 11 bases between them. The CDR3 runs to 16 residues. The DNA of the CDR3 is TGTGCCAGCAGTGAAGTGAGAGGGACAAACACCGGGGAGCTGTTTTTT. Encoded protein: CASSEVRGTNTGELFF.

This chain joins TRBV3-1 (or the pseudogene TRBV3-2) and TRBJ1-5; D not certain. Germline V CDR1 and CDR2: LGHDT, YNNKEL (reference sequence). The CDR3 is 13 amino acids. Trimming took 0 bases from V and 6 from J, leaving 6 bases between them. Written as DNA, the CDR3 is TGTGCCAGCAGCCAAGATCTGTTTCAGCCCCAGCATTTT. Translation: CASSQDLFQPQHF.

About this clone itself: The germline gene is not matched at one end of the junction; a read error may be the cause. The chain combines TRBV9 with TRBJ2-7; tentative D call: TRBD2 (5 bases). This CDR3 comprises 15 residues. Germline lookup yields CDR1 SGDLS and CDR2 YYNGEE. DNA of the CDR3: TGTGCCAGCAGCGTAGGAGGCCGGGGTTCCTTCGAGCAGTACTTC. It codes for CASSVGGRGSFEQYF.

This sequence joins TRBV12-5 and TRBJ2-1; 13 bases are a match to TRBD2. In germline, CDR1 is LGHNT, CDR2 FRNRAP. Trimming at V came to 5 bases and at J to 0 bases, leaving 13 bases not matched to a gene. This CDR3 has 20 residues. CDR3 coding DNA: TGTGCTAGTGGTACACTGACTAGCGGGGGGTCGTGGGGCTCCTACAATGAGCAGTTCTTC. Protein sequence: CASGTLTSGGSWGSYNEQFF.

The CDR3 protein is CASSQETGEAGNTIYF. CDR3 sequence (DNA): TGTGCCAGCAGCCAAGAAACGGGGGAAGCTGGAAACACCATATATTTT. V gene TRBV3-1 (or the pseudogene TRBV3-2) combines with J gene TRBJ1-3, with D maybe TRBD1 (5 bases). This CDR3 spans 16 amino acids. Looked up from germline, CDR1 is LGHDT and CDR2 is YNNKEL (reference sequence). Between the trimmed V and J ends, which lost 0 bases and 2 bases, there was a span of 11 bases.